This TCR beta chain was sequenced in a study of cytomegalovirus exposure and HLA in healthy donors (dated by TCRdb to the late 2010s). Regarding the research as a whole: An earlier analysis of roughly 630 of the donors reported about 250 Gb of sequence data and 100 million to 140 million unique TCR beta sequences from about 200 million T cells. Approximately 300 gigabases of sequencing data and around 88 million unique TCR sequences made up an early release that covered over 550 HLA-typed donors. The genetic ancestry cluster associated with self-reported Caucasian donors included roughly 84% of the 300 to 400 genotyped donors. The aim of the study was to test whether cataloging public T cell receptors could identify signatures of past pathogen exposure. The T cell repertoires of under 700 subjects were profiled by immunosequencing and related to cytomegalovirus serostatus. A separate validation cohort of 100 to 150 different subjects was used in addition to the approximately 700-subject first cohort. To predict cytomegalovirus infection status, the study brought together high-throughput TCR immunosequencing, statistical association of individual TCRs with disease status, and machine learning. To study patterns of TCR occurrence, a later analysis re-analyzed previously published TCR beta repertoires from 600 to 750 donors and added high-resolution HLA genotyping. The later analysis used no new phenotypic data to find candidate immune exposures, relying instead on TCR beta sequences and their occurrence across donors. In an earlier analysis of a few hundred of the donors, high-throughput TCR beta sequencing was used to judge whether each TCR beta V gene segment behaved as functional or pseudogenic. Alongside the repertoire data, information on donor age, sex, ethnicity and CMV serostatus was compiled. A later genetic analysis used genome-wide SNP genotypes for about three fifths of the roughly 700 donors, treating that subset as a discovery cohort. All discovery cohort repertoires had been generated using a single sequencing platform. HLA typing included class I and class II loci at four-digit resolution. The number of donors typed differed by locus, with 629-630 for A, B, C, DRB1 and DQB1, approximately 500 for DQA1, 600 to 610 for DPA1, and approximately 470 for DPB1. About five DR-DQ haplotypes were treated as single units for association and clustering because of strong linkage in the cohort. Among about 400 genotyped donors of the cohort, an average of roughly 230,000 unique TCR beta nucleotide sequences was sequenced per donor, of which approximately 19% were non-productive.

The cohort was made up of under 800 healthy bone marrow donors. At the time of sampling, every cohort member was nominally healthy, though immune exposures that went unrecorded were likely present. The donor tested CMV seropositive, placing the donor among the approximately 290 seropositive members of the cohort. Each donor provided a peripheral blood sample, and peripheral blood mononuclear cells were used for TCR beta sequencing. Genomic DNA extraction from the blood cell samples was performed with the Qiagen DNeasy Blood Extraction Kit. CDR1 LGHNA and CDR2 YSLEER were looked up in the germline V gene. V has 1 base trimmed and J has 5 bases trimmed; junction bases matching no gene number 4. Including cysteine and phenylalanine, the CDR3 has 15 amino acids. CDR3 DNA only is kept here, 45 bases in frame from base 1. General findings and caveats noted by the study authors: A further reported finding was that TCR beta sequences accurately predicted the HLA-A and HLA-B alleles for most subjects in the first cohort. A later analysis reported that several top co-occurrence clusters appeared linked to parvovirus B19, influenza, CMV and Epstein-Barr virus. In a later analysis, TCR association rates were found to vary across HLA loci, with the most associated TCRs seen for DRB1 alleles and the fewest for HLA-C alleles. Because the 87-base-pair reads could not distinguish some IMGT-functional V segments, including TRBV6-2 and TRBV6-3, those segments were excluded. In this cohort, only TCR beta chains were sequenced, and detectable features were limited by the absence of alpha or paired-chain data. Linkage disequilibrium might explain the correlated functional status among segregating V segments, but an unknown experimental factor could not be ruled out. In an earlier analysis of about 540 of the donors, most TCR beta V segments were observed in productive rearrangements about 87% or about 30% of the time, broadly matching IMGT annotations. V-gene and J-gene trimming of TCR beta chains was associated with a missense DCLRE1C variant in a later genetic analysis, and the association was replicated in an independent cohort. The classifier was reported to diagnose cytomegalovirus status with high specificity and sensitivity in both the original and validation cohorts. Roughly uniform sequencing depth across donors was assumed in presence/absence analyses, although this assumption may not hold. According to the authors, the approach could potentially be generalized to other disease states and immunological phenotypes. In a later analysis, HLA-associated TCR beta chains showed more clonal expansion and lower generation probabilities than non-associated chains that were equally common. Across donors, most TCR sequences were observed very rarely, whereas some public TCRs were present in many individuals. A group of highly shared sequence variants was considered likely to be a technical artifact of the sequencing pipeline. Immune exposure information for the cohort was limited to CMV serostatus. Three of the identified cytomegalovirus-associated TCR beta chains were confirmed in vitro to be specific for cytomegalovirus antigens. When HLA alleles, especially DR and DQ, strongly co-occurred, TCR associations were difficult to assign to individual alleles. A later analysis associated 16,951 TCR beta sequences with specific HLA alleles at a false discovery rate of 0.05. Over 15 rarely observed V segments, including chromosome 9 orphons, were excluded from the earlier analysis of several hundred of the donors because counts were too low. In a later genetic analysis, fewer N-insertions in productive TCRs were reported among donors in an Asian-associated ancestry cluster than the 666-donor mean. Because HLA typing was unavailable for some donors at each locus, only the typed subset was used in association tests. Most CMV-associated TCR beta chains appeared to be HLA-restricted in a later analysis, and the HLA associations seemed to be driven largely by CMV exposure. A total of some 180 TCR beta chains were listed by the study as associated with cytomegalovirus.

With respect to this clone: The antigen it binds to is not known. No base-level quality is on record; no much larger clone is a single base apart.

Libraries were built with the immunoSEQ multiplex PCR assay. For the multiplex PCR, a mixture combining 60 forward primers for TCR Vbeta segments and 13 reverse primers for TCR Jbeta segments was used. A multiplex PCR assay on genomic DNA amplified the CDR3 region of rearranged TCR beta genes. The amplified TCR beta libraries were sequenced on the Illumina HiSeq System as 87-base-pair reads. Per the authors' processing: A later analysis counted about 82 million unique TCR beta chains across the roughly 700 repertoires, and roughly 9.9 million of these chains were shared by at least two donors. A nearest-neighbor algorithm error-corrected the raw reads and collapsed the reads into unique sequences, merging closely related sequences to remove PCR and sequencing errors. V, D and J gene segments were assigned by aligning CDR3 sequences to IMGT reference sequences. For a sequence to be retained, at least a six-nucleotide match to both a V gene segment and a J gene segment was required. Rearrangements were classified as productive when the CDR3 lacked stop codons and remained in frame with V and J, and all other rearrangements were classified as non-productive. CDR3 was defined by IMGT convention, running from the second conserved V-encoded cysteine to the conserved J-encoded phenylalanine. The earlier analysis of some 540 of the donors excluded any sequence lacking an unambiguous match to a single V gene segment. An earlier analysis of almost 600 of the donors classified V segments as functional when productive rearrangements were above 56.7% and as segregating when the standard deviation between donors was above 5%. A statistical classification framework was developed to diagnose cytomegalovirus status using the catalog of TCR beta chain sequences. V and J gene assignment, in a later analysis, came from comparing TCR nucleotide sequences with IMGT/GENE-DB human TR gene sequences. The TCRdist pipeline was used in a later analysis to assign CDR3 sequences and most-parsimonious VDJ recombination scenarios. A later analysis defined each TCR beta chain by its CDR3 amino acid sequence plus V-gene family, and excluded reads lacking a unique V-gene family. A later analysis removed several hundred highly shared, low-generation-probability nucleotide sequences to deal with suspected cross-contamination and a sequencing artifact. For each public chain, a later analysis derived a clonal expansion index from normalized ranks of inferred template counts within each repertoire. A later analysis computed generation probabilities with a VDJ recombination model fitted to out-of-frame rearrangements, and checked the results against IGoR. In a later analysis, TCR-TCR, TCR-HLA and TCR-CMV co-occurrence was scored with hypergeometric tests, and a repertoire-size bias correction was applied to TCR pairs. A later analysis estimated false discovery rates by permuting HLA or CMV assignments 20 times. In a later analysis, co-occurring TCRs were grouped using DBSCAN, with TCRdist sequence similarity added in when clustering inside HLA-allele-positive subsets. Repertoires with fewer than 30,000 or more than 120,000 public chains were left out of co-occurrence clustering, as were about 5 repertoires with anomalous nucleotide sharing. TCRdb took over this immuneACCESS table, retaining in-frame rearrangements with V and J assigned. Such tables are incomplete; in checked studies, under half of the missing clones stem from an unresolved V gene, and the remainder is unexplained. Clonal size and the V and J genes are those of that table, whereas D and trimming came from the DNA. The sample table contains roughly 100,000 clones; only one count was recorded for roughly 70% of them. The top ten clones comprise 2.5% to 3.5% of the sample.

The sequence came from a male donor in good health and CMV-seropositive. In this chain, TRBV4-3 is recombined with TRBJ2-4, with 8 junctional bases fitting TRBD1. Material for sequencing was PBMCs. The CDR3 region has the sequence CASSQGTGIENIQYF. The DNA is TGCGCCAGCAGCCAAGGGACAGGGATAGAAAACATTCAGTACTTC.